This T cell receptor beta chain was captured in a study of cytomegalovirus exposure and HLA in healthy donors. General study findings and limits: Specificity for CMV antigens was confirmed in vitro for a few of the CMV-associated chains.

CDR1 is SQVTM, CDR2 ANQGSEA, per germline. The CDR3 contains 13 residues. Trimming pared 4 bases from V and 7 bases from J, leaving 14 bases between. The table lists this clone with a count of one. Antigen specificity is unknown. Assay: immunoSEQ multiplex PCR; the TCRdb copy retains only in-frame clones and omits some. The table includes 150,000 or so clones, just under 90% detected once. The sequencing input was PBMCs. V gene TRBV29-1 combines with J gene TRBJ2-1; the D gene is possibly TRBD1 (6 bases). The receptor's source is a woman in her 30s in good health and CMV-seronegative. CDR3 nucleotide sequence: TGCAGCGTTGCCGAGCAACAGGGTAATGAGCAGTTCTTC. Protein: CSVAEQQGNEQFF.